A single TCR beta chain is shown here with its context. The CDR3 is 19 amino acids. Germline loops: CDR1 SGHVS, CDR2 FQNEAQ. The V and J ends lost 1 base and 2 bases, in that order; junction bases with no gene match: 11. The record originates from a study of blood T cell repertoires in COVID-19. TCRdb keeps only in-frame clones here, not all; method: immunoSEQ multiplex PCR. This table has just over 350,000 clones, about 88% appearing once. The chain joins TRBV7-8 to TRBJ2-6; 7 bases agree with TRBD1. The sequenced sample was peripheral blood. The origin of this receptor is a woman aged 55-75 years with COVID-19, enrolled during active disease. The CDR3 DNA reads as TGTGCCAGCAGCTTAGTGATTAGGTATGGGACAGCTGGGGCCAACGTCCTGACTTTC. Protein product: CASSLVIRYGTAGANVLTF.